This T cell receptor (beta chain) was profiled in a study of shared clonotypes between healthy human individuals. In the naive CD8 group, cells lacked CD45RO and were positively selected for CCR7, so terminally differentiated effector memory CD45RA+ cells were left out. The assay was immunoSEQ multiplex PCR, and TCRdb's table has in-frame clones only and misses some. This table has 1.5 million to 2.5 million clones, approximately 95% appearing once. General observations from the study: Sharing across four donors was highest in naive CD4 (around 5%) and lowest in memory CD8 (roughly 0.4%).

On this clone: Its antigen is still unknown.

This CDR3 has 14 amino acids. V shed 8 bases and J 4 bases; nucleotides not matched to a gene: 5. From germline, CDR1 is MNHEY and CDR2 SMNVEV (reference sequence). The chain carries TRBV27 and TRBJ2-1, with TRBD1 matching over 10 bases. The TCR originated in a man younger than 35 in good health. The sample was naive CD8+ T cells sorted from blood. DNA of the CDR3: TGTGCCAGCTCCGGGACAGGGGCGTACAATGAGCAGTTCTTC. This translates into CASSGTGAYNEQFF.